This passage covers 7 T cell receptor beta chains from one sample sequenced in a study of PD-1 blockade in classical Hodgkin lymphoma. Only in-frame clones appear in the TCRdb table, and some are missing; sequencing was by immunoSEQ multiplex PCR. The table lists roughly 40,000 clones, 75% to 90% of them singletons. Autologous stem cell transplantation was followed by relapse in every patient, and brentuximab vedotin exposure varied. The input for sequencing was peripheral blood mononuclear cells (PBMCs), taken at baseline. Receptors originate from a human donor with classical Hodgkin lymphoma.

The genes are TRBV6-5 and TRBJ2-5; 7 positions match TRBD2. The CDR3 runs 15 residues. The trim removed 7 bases at V and 3 bases at J, leaving 11 bases unmatched. Germline CDR1 and CDR2: MNHEY and SVGAGI. CDR3 sequence reads: CASTRGEGGKETQYF. The CDR3 nucleotides are TGTGCCAGCACCCGGGGGGAGGGAGGGAAAGAGACCCAGTACTTC.

The V call is TRBV5-1, the J call TRBJ1-1, with a tentative D call TRBD1 (5 bases). CDR3 length: 15 residues. V was pared by 0 bases and J by 3 bases, with 12 bases between. Germline loops: CDR1 SGHRS, CDR2 YFSETQ. Written as DNA, the CDR3 is TGCGCCAGCAGCTTGGGGGTGGGGCTCGACACTGAAGCTTTCTTT. As protein: CASSLGVGLDTEAFF.

This clone was observed a handful of times. This chain connects TRBV6-1 to TRBJ2-3; D ambiguous. Trimming stripped 2 bases from V and 2 bases from J, with 11 bases between. CDR1 is MNHNS, CDR2 SASEGT, per germline. The CDR3 is made up of 15 amino acids. The CDR3 loop is CASSESHDYTDTQYF. For the CDR3, the DNA is TGTGCCAGCAGTGAATCACATGATTACACAGATACGCAGTATTTT.

This chain connects TRBV6-5 to TRBJ2-5; D may be TRBD2 (6 bases). Between the trimmed V and J ends, which lost 0 bases and 5 bases, there was a span of 13 bases. CDR1 MNHEY and CDR2 SVGAGI come from the germline V gene. CDR3 length equals 15 residues. The CDR3 region is CASSYSRQAGETQYF. Here the CDR3 DNA reads TGTGCCAGCAGTTACTCGCGTCAGGCGGGGGAGACCCAGTACTTC.

This clone was found once. The genes are TRBV11-3 and TRBJ2-6, with D unresolved. The germline V gene encodes CDR1 SGHNT and CDR2 YENEEA. This CDR3 region has 15 residues. V lost 4 bases, J lost 1 base, and 8 bases lay in between. The DNA of the CDR3 is TGTGCCAGCAGCTCAACGGAATCTGGGGCCAACGTCCTGACTTTC. Encoded protein: CASSSTESGANVLTF.

This rearrangement joins TRBV6-5 to TRBJ1-1, with a weak D call TRBD1 (6 bases). This CDR3 has 16 residues. CDR1 is MNHEY, CDR2 SVGAGI, per germline. The V end lost 0 bases, the J end lost 0 bases, and 11 bases lay between the germline ends. CDR3 coding DNA: TGTGCCAGCAGTTACTCCAAGGGGGGGTTGAACACTGAAGCTTTCTTT. Residues: CASSYSKGGLNTEAFF.

The chain joins TRBV28 to TRBJ1-1; TRBD1 agrees at 7 bases. This CDR3 contains 13 residues. The V and J ends lost 8 bases and 3 bases, in that order; junction bases with no gene match: 6. Germline assignment: CDR1 MDHEN and CDR2 SYDVKM. The CDR3, as DNA: TGTGCCAGCGATGGACAGGAGGACACTGAAGCTTTCTTT. This sequence encodes CASDGQEDTEAFF.